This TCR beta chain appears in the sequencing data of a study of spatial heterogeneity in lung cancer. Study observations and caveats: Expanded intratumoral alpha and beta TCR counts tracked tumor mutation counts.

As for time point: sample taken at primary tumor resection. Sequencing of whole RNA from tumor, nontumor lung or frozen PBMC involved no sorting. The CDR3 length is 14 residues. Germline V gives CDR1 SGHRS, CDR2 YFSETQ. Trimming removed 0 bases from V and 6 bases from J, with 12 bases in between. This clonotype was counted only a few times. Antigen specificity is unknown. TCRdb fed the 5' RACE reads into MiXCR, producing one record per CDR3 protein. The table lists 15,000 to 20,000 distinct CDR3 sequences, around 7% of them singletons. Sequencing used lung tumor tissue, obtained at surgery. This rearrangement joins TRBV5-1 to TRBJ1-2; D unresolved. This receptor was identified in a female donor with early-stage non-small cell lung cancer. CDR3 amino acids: CASSLGRERNGYTF. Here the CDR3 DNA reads TGCGCCAGCAGCTTGGGGCGGGAACGGAATGGCTACACCTTC.